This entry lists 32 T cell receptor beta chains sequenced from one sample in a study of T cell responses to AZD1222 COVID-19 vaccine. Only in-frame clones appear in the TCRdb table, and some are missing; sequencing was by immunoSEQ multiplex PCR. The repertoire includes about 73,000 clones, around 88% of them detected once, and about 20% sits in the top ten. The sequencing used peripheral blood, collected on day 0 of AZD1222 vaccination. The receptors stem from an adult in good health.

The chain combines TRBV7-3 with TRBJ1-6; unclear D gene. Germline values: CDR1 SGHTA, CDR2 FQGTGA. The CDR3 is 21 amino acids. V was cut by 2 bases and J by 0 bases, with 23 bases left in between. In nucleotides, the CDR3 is TGTGCCAGCAGCTTACCGGCCGGGAGCTCAGAAGTGAGCTCCTATAATTCACCCCTCCACTTT. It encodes CASSLPAGSSEVSSYNSPLHF. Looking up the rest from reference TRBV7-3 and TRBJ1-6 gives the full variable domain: GAGVSQTPSNKVTEKGKYVELRCDPISGHTALYWYRQSLGQGPEFLIYFQGTGAADDSGLPNDRFFAVRPEGSVSTLKIQRTERGDSAVYLCASSLPAGSSEVSSYNSPLHFGNGTRLTVT.

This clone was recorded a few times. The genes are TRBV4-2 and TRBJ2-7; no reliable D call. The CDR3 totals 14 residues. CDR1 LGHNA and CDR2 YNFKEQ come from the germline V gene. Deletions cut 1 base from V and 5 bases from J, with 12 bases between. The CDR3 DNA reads TGTGCCAGCAGCCAAGCCGGTGGAAGGGACGAGCAGTACTTC. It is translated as CASSQAGGRDEQYF.

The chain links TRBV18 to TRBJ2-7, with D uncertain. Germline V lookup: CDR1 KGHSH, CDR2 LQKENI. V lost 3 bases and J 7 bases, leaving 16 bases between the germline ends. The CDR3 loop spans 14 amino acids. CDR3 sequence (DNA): TGTGCCAGCTCACCCGGGTCTGTCGAGGCGGAGCAGTACTTC. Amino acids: CASSPGSVEAEQYF.

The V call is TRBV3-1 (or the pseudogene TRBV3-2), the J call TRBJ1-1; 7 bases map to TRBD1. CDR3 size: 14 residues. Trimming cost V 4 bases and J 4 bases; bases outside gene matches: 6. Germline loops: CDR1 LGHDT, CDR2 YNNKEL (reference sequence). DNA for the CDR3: TGTGCCAGCAGCCTAGGGACAGCGGGCACTGAAGCTTTCTTT. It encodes CASSLGTAGTEAFF.

CDR3 nucleotides: TGTGCCAGCAGCTTAGAACTCCTACCAGAACAAGAGACCCAGTACTTC. Its translation is CASSLELLPEQETQYF. The V and J genes are TRBV7-6 and TRBJ2-5, with D unclear. The CDR3 covers 16 residues. CDR1 SGHVS and CDR2 FNYEAQ come from the germline V gene. Trimming pared 1 base from V and 2 bases from J, leaving 14 bases between.

CDR3 DNA sequence: TGCGCCAGCAGCCAAGATTTTGCAGGGGGGTCCTACAATGAGCAGTTCTTC. Residues: CASSQDFAGGSYNEQFF. The chain carries TRBV4-3 and TRBJ2-1; possibly TRBD1 for D (7 bases). Germline loops: CDR1 LGHNA, CDR2 YSLEER. V was trimmed by 0 bases and J by 1 base, leaving 13 bases between them. The CDR3 sequence is 17 residues long.

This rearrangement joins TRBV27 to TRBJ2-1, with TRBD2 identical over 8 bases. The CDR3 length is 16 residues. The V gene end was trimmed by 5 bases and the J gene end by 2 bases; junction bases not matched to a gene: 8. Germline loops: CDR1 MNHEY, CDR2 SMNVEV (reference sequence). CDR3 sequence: CASSPEGGRPYNEQFF. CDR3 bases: TGTGCCAGCAGTCCAGAAGGCGGGAGGCCCTACAATGAGCAGTTCTTC.

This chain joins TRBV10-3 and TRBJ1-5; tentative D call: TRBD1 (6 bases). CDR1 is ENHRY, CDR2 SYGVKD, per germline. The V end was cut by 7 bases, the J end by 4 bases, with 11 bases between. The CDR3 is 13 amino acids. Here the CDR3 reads CAITRDTNQPQHF. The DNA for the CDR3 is TGTGCCATCACTCGGGACACGAATCAGCCCCAGCATTTT.

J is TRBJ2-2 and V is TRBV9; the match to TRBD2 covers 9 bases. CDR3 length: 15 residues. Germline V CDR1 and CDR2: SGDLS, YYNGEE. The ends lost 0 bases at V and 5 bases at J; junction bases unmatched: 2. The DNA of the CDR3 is TGTGCCAGCAGCGTAGAGGGACTAGCTACCGGGGAGCTGTTTTTT. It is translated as CASSVEGLATGELFF.

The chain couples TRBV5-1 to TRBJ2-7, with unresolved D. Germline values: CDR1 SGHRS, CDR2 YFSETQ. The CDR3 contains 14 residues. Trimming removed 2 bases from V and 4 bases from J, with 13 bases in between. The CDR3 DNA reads TGCGCCAGCAGCTTCAGGCAGGCCCCATACGAGCAGTACTTC. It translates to CASSFRQAPYEQYF.

For the CDR3, the DNA is TGTGCCATCAGTGGACCTAATTCACCCCTCCACTTT. Its protein is CAISGPNSPLHF. V usage is TRBV10-3 and J usage is TRBJ1-6; D unclear. This CDR3 region has 12 residues. The V and J ends lost 4 bases and 6 bases respectively, with 4 bases between them. Germline values: CDR1 ENHRY, CDR2 SYGVKD.

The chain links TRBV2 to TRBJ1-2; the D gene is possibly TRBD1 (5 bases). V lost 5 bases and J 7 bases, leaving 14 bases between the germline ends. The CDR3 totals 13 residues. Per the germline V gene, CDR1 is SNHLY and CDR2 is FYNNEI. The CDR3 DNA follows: TGTGCCAGCAGTAAGGACACCCTCGGTGGCTACACCTTC. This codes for CASSKDTLGGYTF. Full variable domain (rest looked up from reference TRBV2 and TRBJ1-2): EPEVTQTPSHQVTQMGQEVILRCVPISNHLYFYWYRQILGQKVEFLVSFYNNEISEKSEIFDDQFSVERPDGSNFTLKIRSTKLEDSAMYFCASSKDTLGGYTFGSGTRLTVV.

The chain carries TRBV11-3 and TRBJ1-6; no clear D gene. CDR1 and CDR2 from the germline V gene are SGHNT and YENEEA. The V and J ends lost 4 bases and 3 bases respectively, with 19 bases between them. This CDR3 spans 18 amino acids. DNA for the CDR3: TGTGCCAGCAGCTCGGGAGGGCTTCTCGCCTTCTATAATTCACCCCTCCACTTT. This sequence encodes CASSSGGLLAFYNSPLHF.

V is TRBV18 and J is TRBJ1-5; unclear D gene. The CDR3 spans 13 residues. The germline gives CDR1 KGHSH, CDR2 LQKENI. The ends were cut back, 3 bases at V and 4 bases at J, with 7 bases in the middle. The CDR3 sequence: CASSPDSNQPQHF. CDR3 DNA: TGTGCCAGCTCACCGGATAGTAATCAGCCCCAGCATTTT.

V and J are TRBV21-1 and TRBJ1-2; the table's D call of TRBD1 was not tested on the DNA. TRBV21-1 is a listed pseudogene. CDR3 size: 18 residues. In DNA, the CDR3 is TGTGCCAGCAGCAATAGATTAGTACAGGGGGCTTGGTCGGATGGCTACACCTTC. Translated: CASSNRLVQGAWSDGYTF.

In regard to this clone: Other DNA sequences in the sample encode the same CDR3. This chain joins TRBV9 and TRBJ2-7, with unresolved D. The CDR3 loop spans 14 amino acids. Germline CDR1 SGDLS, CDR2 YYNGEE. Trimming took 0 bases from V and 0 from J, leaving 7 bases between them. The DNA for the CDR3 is TGTGCCAGCAGCGTAGGTGGAAGCTCCTACGAGCAGTACTTC. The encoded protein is CASSVGGSSYEQYF.

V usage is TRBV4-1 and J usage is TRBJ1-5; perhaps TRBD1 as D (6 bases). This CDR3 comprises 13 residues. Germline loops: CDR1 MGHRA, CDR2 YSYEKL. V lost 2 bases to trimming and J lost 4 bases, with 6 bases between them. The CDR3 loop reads CASSQTGNQPQHF. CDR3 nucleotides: TGCGCCAGCAGCCAAACAGGGAATCAGCCCCAGCATTTT.

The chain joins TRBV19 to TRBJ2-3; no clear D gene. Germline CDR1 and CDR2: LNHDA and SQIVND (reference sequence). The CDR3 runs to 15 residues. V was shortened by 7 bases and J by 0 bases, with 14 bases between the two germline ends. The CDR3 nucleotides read TGTGCCAGTAAAACGGTCCACACTAGCACAGATACGCAGTATTTT. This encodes CASKTVHTSTDTQYF.

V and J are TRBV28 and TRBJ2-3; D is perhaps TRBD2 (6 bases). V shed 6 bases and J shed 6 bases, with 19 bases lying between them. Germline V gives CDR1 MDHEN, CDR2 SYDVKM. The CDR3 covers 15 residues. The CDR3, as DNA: TGTGCCAGCAGCACACTTGGACTACCCGGGGATACGCAGTATTTT. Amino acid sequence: CASSTLGLPGDTQYF.

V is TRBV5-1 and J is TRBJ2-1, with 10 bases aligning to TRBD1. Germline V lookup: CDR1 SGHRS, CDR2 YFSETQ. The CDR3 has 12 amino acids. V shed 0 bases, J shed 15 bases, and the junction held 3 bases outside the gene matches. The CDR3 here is CASSLEGDRGFF. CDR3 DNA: TGCGCCAGCAGCTTGGAAGGGGACAGGGGGTTCTTC.

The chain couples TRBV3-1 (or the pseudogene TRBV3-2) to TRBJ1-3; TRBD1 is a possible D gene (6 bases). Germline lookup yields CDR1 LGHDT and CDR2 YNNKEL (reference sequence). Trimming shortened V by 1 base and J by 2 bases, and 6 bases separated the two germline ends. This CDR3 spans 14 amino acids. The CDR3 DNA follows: TGTGCCAGCAGCCAAGGGACAGCTGGAAACACCATATATTTT. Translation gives CASSQGTAGNTIYF.

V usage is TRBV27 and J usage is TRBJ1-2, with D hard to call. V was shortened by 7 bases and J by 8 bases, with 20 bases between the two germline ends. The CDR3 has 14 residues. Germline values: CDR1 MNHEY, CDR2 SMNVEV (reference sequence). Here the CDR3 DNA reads TGTGCCAGCAAACCCCCGGGAAGGGAGAGGGGCTACACCTTC. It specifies CASKPPGRERGYTF.

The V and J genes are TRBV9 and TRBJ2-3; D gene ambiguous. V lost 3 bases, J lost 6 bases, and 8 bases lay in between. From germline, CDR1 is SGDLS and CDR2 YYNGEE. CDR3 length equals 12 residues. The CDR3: CASSATMDTQYF. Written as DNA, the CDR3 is TGTGCCAGCAGCGCAACTATGGATACGCAGTATTTT.

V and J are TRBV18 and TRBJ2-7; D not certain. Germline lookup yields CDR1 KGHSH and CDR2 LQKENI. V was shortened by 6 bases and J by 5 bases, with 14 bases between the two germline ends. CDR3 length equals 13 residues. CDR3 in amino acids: CASSTGGKNEQYF. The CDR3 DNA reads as TGTGCCAGCTCGACCGGCGGAAAGAACGAGCAGTACTTC. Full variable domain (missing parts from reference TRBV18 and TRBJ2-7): NAGVMQNPRHLVRRRGQEARLRCSPMKGHSHVYWYRQLPEEGLKFMVYLQKENIIDESGMPKERFSAEFPKEGPSILRIQQVVRGDSAAYFCASSTGGKNEQYFGPGTRLTVT.

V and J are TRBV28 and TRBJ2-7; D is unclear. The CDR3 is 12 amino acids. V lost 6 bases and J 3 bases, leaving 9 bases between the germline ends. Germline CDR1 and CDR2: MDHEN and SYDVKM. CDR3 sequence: CASSTNIYEQYF. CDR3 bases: TGTGCCAGCAGCACTAATATCTACGAGCAGTACTTC.

For the CDR3, the DNA is TGTGCCAGCAGCTTGAGGACAGCGAACACCGGGGAGCTGTTTTTT. Translated: CASSLRTANTGELFF. J is TRBJ2-2 and V is TRBV5-4, with D tentatively TRBD1 (6 bases). The germline V gene encodes CDR1 SGHNT and CDR2 YYREEE (reference sequence). Trimming pared 1 base from V and 0 bases from J, leaving 7 bases between. This CDR3 comprises 15 residues.

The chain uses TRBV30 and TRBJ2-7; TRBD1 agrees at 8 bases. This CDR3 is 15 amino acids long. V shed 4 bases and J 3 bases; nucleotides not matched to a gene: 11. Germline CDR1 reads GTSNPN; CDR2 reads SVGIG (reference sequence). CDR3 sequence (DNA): TGTGCCTGGACCCGACGGGACAGGCCGGTCTACGAGCAGTACTTC. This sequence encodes CAWTRRDRPVYEQYF.

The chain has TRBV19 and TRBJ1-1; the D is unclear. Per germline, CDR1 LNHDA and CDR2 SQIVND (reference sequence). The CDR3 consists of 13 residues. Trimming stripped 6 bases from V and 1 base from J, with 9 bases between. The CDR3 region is CASRVSPNTEAFF. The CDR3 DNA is TGTGCCAGTAGGGTTTCTCCGAACACTGAAGCTTTCTTT.

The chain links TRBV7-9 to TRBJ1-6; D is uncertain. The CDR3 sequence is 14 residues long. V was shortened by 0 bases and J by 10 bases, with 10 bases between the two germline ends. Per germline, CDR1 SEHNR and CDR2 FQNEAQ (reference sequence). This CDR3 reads CASSLAGLGSPLHF. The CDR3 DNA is TGTGCCAGCAGCTTAGCAGGGTTAGGGTCACCCCTCCACTTT.

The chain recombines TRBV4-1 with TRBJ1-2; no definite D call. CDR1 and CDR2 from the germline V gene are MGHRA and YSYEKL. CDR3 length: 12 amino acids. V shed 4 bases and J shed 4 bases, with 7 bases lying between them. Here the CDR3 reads CASSLEGYGYTF. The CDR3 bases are TGCGCCAGCAGCCTAGAGGGCTATGGCTACACCTTC.

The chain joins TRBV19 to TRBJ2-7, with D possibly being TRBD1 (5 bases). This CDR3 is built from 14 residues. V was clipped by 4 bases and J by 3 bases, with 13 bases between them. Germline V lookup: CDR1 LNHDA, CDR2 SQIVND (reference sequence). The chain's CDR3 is CASSRSTGNYEQYF. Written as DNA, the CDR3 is TGTGCCAGTAGTAGGAGCACAGGAAACTACGAGCAGTACTTC.

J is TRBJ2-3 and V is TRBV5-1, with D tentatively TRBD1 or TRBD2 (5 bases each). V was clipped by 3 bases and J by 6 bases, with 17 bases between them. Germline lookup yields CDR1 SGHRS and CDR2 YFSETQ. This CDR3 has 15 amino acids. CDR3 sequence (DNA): TGCGCCAGCAGCTCCCAGGGAGAAGGCGGCGATACGCAGTATTTT. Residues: CASSSQGEGGDTQYF. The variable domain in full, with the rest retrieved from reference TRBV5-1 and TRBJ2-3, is KAGVTQTPRYLIKTRGQQVTLSCSPISGHRSVSWYQQTPGQGLQFLFEYFSETQRNKGNFPGRFSGRQFSNSRSEMNVSTLELGDSALYLCASSSQGEGGDTQYFGPGTRLTVL.